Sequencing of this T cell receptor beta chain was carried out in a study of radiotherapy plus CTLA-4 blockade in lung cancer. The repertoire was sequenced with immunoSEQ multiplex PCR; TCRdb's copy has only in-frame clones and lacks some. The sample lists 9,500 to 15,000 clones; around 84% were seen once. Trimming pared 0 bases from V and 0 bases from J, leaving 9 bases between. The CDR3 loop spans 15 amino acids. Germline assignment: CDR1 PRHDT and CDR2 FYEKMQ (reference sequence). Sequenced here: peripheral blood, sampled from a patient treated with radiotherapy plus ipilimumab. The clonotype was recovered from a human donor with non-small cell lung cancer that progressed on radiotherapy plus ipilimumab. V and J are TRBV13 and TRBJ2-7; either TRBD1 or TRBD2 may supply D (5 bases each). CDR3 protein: CASSLGGDLSYEQYF. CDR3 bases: TGTGCCAGCAGCTTAGGGGGGGACCTCTCCTACGAGCAGTACTTC.